The present entry profiles one T cell receptor beta chain with its context. Its antigen is not known. CD4+ T cells from unexposed donors were obtained before the COVID-19 pandemic (2011-2018). Isolation of CD4+ T cells took place after about 10 days in culture. The sample originates from a study of CD4 T cells in relation to SARS-CoV-2 and coronaviruses. Method: immunoSEQ multiplex PCR; TCRdb's copy keeps in-frame clones and lacks some. The data hold about 12,000 clones, with 69% observed a single time. Sequencing input: CD4+ T cells from PBMCs, cultured in vitro. The TCR sequence derives from a human donor in good health.

This CDR3 reads CASSLRAARGEAFF. The CDR3 coding sequence is TGTGCCAGCAGCTTAAGGGCAGCAAGGGGAGAAGCTTTCTTT. The chain employs TRBV7-2 and TRBJ1-1; TRBD1 is a possible D gene (5 bases). The CDR3 has 14 amino acids. The germline gives CDR1 SGHTA, CDR2 FQGNSA. V was shortened by 2 bases and J by 8 bases, with 15 bases between the two germline ends.